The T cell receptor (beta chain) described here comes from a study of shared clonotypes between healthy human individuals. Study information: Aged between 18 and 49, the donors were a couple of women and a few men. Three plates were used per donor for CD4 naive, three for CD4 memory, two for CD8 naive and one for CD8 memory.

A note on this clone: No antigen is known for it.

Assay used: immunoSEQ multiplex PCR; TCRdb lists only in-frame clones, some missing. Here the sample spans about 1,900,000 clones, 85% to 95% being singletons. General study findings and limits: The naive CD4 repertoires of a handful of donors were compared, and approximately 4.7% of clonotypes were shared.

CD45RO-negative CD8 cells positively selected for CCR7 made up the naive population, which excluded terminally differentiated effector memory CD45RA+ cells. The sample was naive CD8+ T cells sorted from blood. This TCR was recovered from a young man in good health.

The CDR3 DNA is TGTGCCAGCAGCTTTTTTGAGGGTCATAGCAATCAGCCCCAGCATTTT. It yields the protein CASSFFEGHSNQPQHF. V usage is TRBV5-6 and J usage is TRBJ1-5; no reliable D call. Trimming left V 2 bases short and J 0 bases short, with 12 bases between. The CDR3 sequence is 16 residues long. Germline CDR1 is SGHDT and CDR2 is YYEEEE.